This is a list of T cell receptor beta chains from one sample in a study of cytomegalovirus exposure and HLA in healthy donors. Clones were sequenced by immunoSEQ multiplex PCR, and TCRdb holds only the in-frame ones, with some missing. The data show 90,000 to 110,000 clones, 81% seen once. Sequenced material: PBMCs. The source is a woman between 25 and 40 years old in good health and CMV-seronegative. CDR3s include the opening cysteine and the closing phenylalanine or tryptophan. Each record gives: CDR3 DNA, CDR3 protein, D gene, clone size, V gene, J gene. A D gene is named only where the DNA matches it firmly. The size field is filled for only some rows; it gives once, few, many or a size class.

TGTGCCAGCAGCCCAGGGACAGGCAGCATCGATCAGCCCCAGCATTTT,CASSPGTGSIDQPQHF,TRBD1,-,TRBV4-2,TRBJ1-5
TGTGCCAGCAGCTTAGGCAGGGCAGAGACCCAGTACTTC,CASSLGRAETQYF,-,-,TRBV7-6,TRBJ2-5
TGTGCCAGCAGCGTACATACTAGCGGCGACGAGCAGTACTTC,CASSVHTSGDEQYF,TRBD2,-,TRBV9,TRBJ2-7
TGTGCCAGCAGCCTTAATCGACTATACAATGAGCAGTTCTTC,CASSLNRLYNEQFF,-,-,TRBV7-3,TRBJ2-1
TGTGCCAGCAGTTTGAGGCAAACGAACACCGGGGAGCTGTTTTTT,CASSLRQTNTGELFF,-,-,TRBV6-5,TRBJ2-2
TGTGCCAGCAGCCTCCCACGCGGACTAGCGGGACCCACCGGGGAGCTGTTTTTT,CASSLPRGLAGPTGELFF,TRBD2,-,TRBV4-2,TRBJ2-2
TGTGCTACCGGGACAGCCTACAATGAGCAGTTCTTC,CATGTAYNEQFF,TRBD1,once,TRBV12-5,TRBJ2-1
TGTGCCGCCGAAGCCGGGACAGGGACCTACAATGAGCAGTTCTTC,CAAEAGTGTYNEQFF,TRBD1,-,TRBV2,TRBJ2-1
TGTGCCAGCGGTCCCCGACAGGGCACAGATACGCAGTATTTT,CASGPRQGTDTQYF,-,-,TRBV6-1,TRBJ2-3
TGTGCCAGCAGCTTCGAGAGTACAGATACGCAGTATTTT,CASSFESTDTQYF,-,-,TRBV11-3,TRBJ2-3
TGTGCCAGCAGCTTTGGAATAGCGGGATTACCCGGGGAGCTGTTTTTT,CASSFGIAGLPGELFF,TRBD2,-,TRBV5-5,TRBJ2-2
TGTGCCAGCAGCAAAGGTCTAGCGGGAGCGTCGTCTAACGGGGAGCTGTTTTTT,CASSKGLAGASSNGELFF,-,-,TRBV21-1,TRBJ2-2
TGTGCCAGCAGCCTGGGACTAGCGGGAGTGGGGAATGAGCAGTTCTTC,CASSLGLAGVGNEQFF,TRBD2,-,TRBV7-6,TRBJ2-1
TGTGCCACCAGCAGAGGTATGGAGGGCAGCTACGAGCAGTACTTC,CATSRGMEGSYEQYF,-,-,TRBV15,TRBJ2-7
TGTGCCAGCAGCCTTAGCACAGATACGCAGTATTTT,CASSLSTDTQYF,-,-,TRBV5-4,TRBJ2-3
TGTGCCACCCGAGGGCCTACCTTGCTAAGAGACAATGAGCAGTTCTTC,CATRGPTLLRDNEQFF,-,-,TRBV2,TRBJ2-1
TGTGCCAGCAGCTCGAATGGACTAGCGATGTACAATGAGCAGTTCTTC,CASSSNGLAMYNEQFF,TRBD2,-,TRBV7-9,TRBJ2-1
TGTGCCAGCAGTTCGGCGGGAGGGCAGTACAATGAGCAGTTCTTC,CASSSAGGQYNEQFF,TRBD2,-,TRBV6-6,TRBJ2-1
TGTGCCATCAGTGGGGAGTCGGGCACAGATACGCAGTATTTT,CAISGESGTDTQYF,-,-,TRBV10-3,TRBJ2-3
TGTGCCACGGGGGGCGCCTATGGCTACACCTTC,CATGGAYGYTF,-,-,TRBV5-6,TRBJ1-2
TGTGCCGGCTCACCACCCCTAGGTCATACGCAGTATTTT,CAGSPPLGHTQYF,-,-,TRBV18,TRBJ2-3
TGTGCCAGCAGTGGGAGGGGAGATACGCAGTATTTT,CASSGRGDTQYF,-,once,TRBV25-1,TRBJ2-3
TGTGCCAGCAGCTTAAGGAGGTCCAGCGGGAGTTCCTGGGAGCAGTACTTC,CASSLRRSSGSSWEQYF,TRBD2,-,TRBV7-2,TRBJ2-7
TGTGCCTGGAGTGCAACAGATACGCAGTATTTT,CAWSATDTQYF,-,-,TRBV30,TRBJ2-3
TGCGCCAGCAGCTTTAAAGGACTAGCGGGCCTCTCAAGCTCCTACAATGAGCAGTTCTTC,CASSFKGLAGLSSSYNEQFF,TRBD2,-,TRBV4-1,TRBJ2-1
TGTGCCAGCACCCCGGGACAGGCCTCCTACGAGCAGTACTTC,CASTPGQASYEQYF,TRBD1,-,TRBV6-6,TRBJ2-7
TGTGCCAGCGAGAAGGGGGTCGGAAATCAGCCCCAGCATTTT,CASEKGVGNQPQHF,-,-,TRBV5-8,TRBJ1-5
TGCGCCAGCAGCCAACTCGGGACAGGGCACCACGAGCAGTACTTC,CASSQLGTGHHEQYF,TRBD1,-,TRBV4-1,TRBJ2-7
TGTGCCAGCTATAGGGGGAGGGCCCTCACAGATACGCAGTATTTT,CASYRGRALTDTQYF,-,-,TRBV2,TRBJ2-3
TGTGCCAGCAGCTTGCGAGGGTATGTCGGCAATCAGCCCCAGCATTTT,CASSLRGYVGNQPQHF,-,once,TRBV5-5,TRBJ1-5
TGTGCCAGCAGTGCACAGGGCGGTGGATATGGCTACACCTTC,CASSAQGGGYGYTF,-,-,TRBV6-5,TRBJ1-2
TGTGCCAGCAGCTTGTCAGGGCACACTGAAGCTTTCTTT,CASSLSGHTEAFF,-,few,TRBV7-2,TRBJ1-1
TGTGCCAGCAGCTGGGGGGGGACAGGGGGATACAATGAGCAGTTCTTC,CASSWGGTGGYNEQFF,TRBD1,-,TRBV5-4,TRBJ2-1
TGCGCCAGCAGCTCAGAGGACAGGGTCGGTGCAGATACGCAGTATTTT,CASSSEDRVGADTQYF,TRBD1,-,TRBV4-1,TRBJ2-3
TGTGCCAGCAGCGCGCAAACCCCGGGAAGCACCACTGGCTACACCTTC,CASSAQTPGSTTGYTF,-,-,TRBV5-4,TRBJ1-2
TGTGCCAGCAGTGAATCGCTAGCGGGAGTTGGAGATACGCAGTATTTT,CASSESLAGVGDTQYF,TRBD2,-,TRBV2,TRBJ2-3
TGTGCCAGCAGTCCCTGGTCAGGGACCGGGGAGCTGTTTTTT,CASSPWSGTGELFF,-,-,TRBV6-5,TRBJ2-2
TGTGCCAGCAGCTCCGGGACAGTTAACACTGAAGCTTTCTTT,CASSSGTVNTEAFF,TRBD1,-,TRBV9,TRBJ1-1
TGTGCCAGTAGAACCCCGGGACTAGCGGGAGGATCAGATACGCAGTATTTT,CASRTPGLAGGSDTQYF,TRBD2,-,TRBV19,TRBJ2-3
TGTGCCAGCAGTCCGGGACTAGCGGGAGGGCCGACGTTCTTC,CASSPGLAGGPTFF,TRBD2,-,TRBV11-3,TRBJ2-1
TGTGCCAGCAGCCGAGGACAGGCGGAGGGCTATGGCTACACCTTC,CASSRGQAEGYGYTF,TRBD1,-,TRBV6-5,TRBJ1-2
TGCGCCAGCAGCCCGCGGGCCACCTCGGACACTGAAGCTTTCTTT,CASSPRATSDTEAFF,-,few,TRBV4-1,TRBJ1-1
TGTGCCAGCAGAGCCTTGGGGCTCGGGCAGTACTTC,CASRALGLGQYF,-,-,TRBV2,TRBJ2-7
TGTGCCAGCAGCTCTTTAGCGGGAACGGGCACCGGGGAGCTGTTTTTT,CASSSLAGTGTGELFF,TRBD2,-,TRBV5-5,TRBJ2-2
TGTGCCAGCAGTGAGTGGGGAGGGCAGGGGACTGGGGCCAACGTCCTGACTTTC,CASSEWGGQGTGANVLTF,-,-,TRBV25-1,TRBJ2-6
TGTGCCAGCAGACTAGCGGGAGTTCTTGACGAGCAGTACTTC,CASRLAGVLDEQYF,TRBD2,few,TRBV6-1,TRBJ2-7
TGTGCCAGCAGCTTACCAGGACTAGCGGGAAAGTTTTCCTACAATGAGCAGTTCTTC,CASSLPGLAGKFSYNEQFF,TRBD2,-,TRBV27,TRBJ2-1
TGTGCCAGTAGTACTAGGGGGTTAGGCAATCAGCCCCAGCATTTT,CASSTRGLGNQPQHF,-,-,TRBV19,TRBJ1-5
TGTGCCAGCAGTTTAAACCTAGGAGGGGCGGGAAACACCATATATTTT,CASSLNLGGAGNTIYF,-,once,TRBV28,TRBJ1-3
TGTGCCAGTACGAGCGGGAGGAGGTATACGCAGTATTTT,CASTSGRRYTQYF,TRBD2,-,TRBV19,TRBJ2-3
TGTGCCAGCAGCTTTTCACAAGACTTCAACGAGCAGTACTTC,CASSFSQDFNEQYF,-,-,TRBV7-4,TRBJ2-7
TGCGCCAGCAGCTATCGTCAGGACGGGAGGACGTCCTACAATGAGCAGTTCTTC,CASSYRQDGRTSYNEQFF,TRBD2,-,TRBV5-1,TRBJ2-1
TGTGCCAGCAGCTTACAAGGGGGCCCAGATACGCAGTATTTT,CASSLQGGPDTQYF,TRBD1,once,TRBV7-2,TRBJ2-3
TGTGCCAGCAGCCCGACTTCGACAGGAAAGAACACTGAAGCTTTCTTT,CASSPTSTGKNTEAFF,-,-,TRBV7-9,TRBJ1-1
TGTGCCACCAGCAGAGATTTTGGGGGGAGCGCAGATACGCAGTATTTT,CATSRDFGGSADTQYF,-,-,TRBV15,TRBJ2-3
TGTGCCAGCAGCACGACTAGCGGGAGCCTCTACGAGCAGTACTTC,CASSTTSGSLYEQYF,TRBD2,-,TRBV7-2,TRBJ2-7
TGTGCCAGCAGTCGAGGTCCCGGGGAGCTGTTTTTT,CASSRGPGELFF,-,-,TRBV27,TRBJ2-2
TGTGCCAGCAGCGACTGGACTAGTCTCACAGATACGCAGTATTTT,CASSDWTSLTDTQYF,TRBD2,once,TRBV7-8,TRBJ2-3
TGTGCCAGCAGCTTATCCCCTGCGTCCTACGAGCAGTACTTC,CASSLSPASYEQYF,-,-,TRBV7-3,TRBJ2-7